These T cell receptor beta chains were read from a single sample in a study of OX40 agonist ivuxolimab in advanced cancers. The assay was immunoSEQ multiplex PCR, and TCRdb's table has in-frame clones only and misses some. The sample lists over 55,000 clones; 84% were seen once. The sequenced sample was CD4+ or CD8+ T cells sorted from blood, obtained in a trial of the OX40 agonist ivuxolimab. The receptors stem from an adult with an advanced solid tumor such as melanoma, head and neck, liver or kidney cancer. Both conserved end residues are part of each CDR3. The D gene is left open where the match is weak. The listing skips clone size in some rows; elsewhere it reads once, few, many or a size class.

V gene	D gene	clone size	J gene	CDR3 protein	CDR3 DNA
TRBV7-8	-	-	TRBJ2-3	CASSSHANLELFTDTQYF	TGTGCCAGCAGCTCCCACGCTAACTTGGAGTTGTTCACAGATACGCAGTATTTT
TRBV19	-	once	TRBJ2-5	CASNEGLMETQYF	TGTGCCAGTAATGAGGGGCTGATGGAGACCCAGTACTTC
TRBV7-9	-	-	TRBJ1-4	CASSKLLDRGEKLFF	TGTGCCAGCAGCAAACTCCTAGATCGGGGTGAAAAACTGTTTTTT
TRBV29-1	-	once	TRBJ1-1	CSVDRWGTNTEAFF	TGCAGCGTTGATCGATGGGGGACGAACACTGAAGCTTTCTTT
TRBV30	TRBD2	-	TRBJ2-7	CAWSSGTSVGYEQYF	TGTGCCTGGAGCTCTGGGACTAGCGTCGGCTACGAGCAGTACTTC
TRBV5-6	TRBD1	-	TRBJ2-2	CASSLRGLTNTGELFF	TGTGCCAGCAGTCTCAGGGGGCTCACGAACACCGGGGAGCTGTTTTTT
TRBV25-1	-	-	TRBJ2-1	CASSQLNEQFF	TGTGCCAGCAGTCAACTCAATGAGCAGTTCTTC
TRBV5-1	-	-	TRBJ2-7	CASSPRGTYEQYF	TGCGCCAGCAGCCCGAGGGGCACCTACGAGCAGTACTTC
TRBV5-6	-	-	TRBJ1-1	CASSWSGQAFF	TGTGCCAGCAGTTGGTCGGGCCAAGCTTTCTTT
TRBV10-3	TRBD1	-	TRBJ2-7	CAMRQGGSYEQYF	TGTGCCATGAGACAGGGGGGCTCCTACGAGCAGTACTTC
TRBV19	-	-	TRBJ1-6	CASSQTGTYSPLHF	TGTGCCAGTAGTCAAACAGGGACTTATTCACCCCTCCACTTT
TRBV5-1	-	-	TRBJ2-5	CASSLGLTGQETQYF	TGCGCCAGCAGCTTAGGCCTGACAGGCCAAGAGACCCAGTACTTC
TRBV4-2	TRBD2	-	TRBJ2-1	CASSHRIGPGLALLGTYNEQFF	TGTGCCAGCAGCCACCGCATTGGGCCGGGACTAGCCCTCCTAGGAACCTACAATGAGCAGTTCTTC
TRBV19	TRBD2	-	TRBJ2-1	CASSIQRDYNEQFF	TGTGCCAGTAGTATCCAGCGGGATTACAATGAGCAGTTCTTC
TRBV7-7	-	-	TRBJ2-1	CASSLSAYNEQFF	TGTGCCAGCAGCTTAAGCGCTTACAATGAGCAGTTCTTC
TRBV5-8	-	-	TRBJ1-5	CASSLDRFSQPQHF	TGTGCCAGCAGCTTGGACAGGTTTAGCCAGCCCCAGCATTTT
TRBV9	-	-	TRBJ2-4	CASSGPKGDQTGNIQYF	TGTGCCAGCAGCGGCCCGAAGGGAGACCAGACGGGAAACATTCAGTACTTC
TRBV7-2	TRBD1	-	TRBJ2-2	CASSTQGATGELFF	TGTGCCAGCAGTACACAGGGGGCTACCGGGGAGCTGTTTTTT
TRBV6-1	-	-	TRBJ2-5	CASSEAASYSGETQYF	TGTGCCAGCAGTGAAGCGGCCTCTTACTCAGGGGAGACCCAGTACTTC
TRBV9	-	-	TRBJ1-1	CASSPSGGAYTEAFF	TGTGCCAGCAGCCCCTCCGGGGGGGCGTACACTGAAGCTTTCTTT
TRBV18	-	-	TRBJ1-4	CASSLTNEKLFF	TGTGCCAGCTCTCTAACTAATGAAAAACTGTTTTTT
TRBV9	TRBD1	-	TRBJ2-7	CASSVEARGSYEQYF	TGTGCCAGCAGCGTAGAGGCCAGGGGGTCCTACGAGCAGTACTTC
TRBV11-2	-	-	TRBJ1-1	CASSLERHTEAFF	TGTGCCAGCAGCTTAGAACGGCACACTGAAGCTTTCTTT
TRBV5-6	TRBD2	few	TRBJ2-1	CASSPLPGLDYNEQFF	TGTGCCAGCAGCCCCCTACCGGGACTAGACTACAATGAGCAGTTCTTC
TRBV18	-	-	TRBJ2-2	CASSPGGQEETGELFF	TGTGCCAGCTCTCCTGGTGGGCAGGAAGAAACCGGGGAGCTGTTTTTT
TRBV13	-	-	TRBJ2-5	CASSLGVNQETQYF	TGTGCCAGCAGCTTAGGGGTAAACCAAGAGACCCAGTACTTC
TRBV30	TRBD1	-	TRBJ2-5	CAWDREGRETQYF	TGTGCCTGGGACAGGGAAGGTAGAGAGACCCAGTACTTC
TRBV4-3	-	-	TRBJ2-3	CASSQVTGTDTQYF	TGCGCCAGCAGCCAAGTAACCGGGACAGATACGCAGTATTTT
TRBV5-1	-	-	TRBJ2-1	CASSPGVDSPTYNEQFF	TGCGCCAGCAGCCCTGGGGTTGACAGTCCCACCTACAATGAGCAGTTCTTC
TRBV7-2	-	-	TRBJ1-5	CASSLDHQPQHF	TGTGCCAGCAGCTTGGATCATCAGCCCCAGCATTTT
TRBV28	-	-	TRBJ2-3	CASSSLEPGHLTDTQYF	TGTGCCAGCAGTTCACTCGAACCGGGACACCTCACAGATACGCAGTATTTT
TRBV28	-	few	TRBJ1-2	CASSLWLEDYGYTF	TGTGCCAGCAGTTTATGGCTGGAAGACTATGGCTACACCTTC
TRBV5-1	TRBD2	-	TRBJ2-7	CASNRAGGPYEQYF	TGCGCCAGCAACAGAGCGGGAGGGCCGTACGAGCAGTACTTC
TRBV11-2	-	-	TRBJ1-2	CASSLVVPGVYGYTF	TGTGCCAGCAGCTTAGTGGTCCCCGGAGTCTATGGCTACACCTTC
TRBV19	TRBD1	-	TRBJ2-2	CASLAGQGNTGELFF	TGTGCCAGCCTCGCGGGACAGGGGAACACCGGGGAGCTGTTTTTT
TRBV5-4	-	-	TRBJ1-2	CASSQPGRGGYGYTF	TGTGCCAGCAGCCAACCTGGACGGGGAGGCTATGGCTACACCTTC
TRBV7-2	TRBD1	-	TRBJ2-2	CASSMGQPNTGELFF	TGTGCCAGCAGCATGGGACAGCCGAACACCGGGGAGCTGTTTTTT
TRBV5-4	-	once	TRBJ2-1	CASSSDWDFGEQFF	TGTGCCAGCAGCTCCGATTGGGACTTCGGTGAGCAGTTCTTC
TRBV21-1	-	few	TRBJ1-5	CASTSTGIDQPQHF	TGTGCCAGCACCTCGACAGGGATCGATCAGCCCCAGCATTTT
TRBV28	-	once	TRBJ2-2	CASSFEGEVRDGELFF	TGTGCCAGCAGTTTCGAAGGGGAGGTTCGGGACGGGGAGCTGTTTTTT